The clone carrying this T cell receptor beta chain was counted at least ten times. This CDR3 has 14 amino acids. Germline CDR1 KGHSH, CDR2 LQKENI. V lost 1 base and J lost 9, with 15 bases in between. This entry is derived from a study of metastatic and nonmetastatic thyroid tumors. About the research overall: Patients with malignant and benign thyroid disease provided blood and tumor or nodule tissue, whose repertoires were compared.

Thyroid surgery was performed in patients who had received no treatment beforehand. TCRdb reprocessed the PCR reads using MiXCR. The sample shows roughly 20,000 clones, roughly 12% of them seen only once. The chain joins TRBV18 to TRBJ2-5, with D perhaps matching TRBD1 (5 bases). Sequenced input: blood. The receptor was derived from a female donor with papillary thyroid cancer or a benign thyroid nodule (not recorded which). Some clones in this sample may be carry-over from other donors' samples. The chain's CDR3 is CASSPRQDNGAQYF. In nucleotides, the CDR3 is TGTGCCAGCTCACCACGGCAGGACAATGGGGCCCAGTACTTC.